This passage covers 22 T cell receptor beta chains from one sample sequenced in a study of cytomegalovirus exposure and HLA in healthy donors. Researchers ran the PCR with 60 Vbeta and 13 Jbeta primers. Generated by immunoSEQ multiplex PCR, the TCRdb table keeps only in-frame clones and is missing some. The sample includes 150,000 to 200,000 clones, over 65% seen only once; the top ten take around 1.6%. The sequenced material came from PBMCs. Receptor source: a man aged 18 to 30 in good health and CMV-seronegative.

DNA of the CDR3: TGTGCCAGCAGCTTAACGCGTAAGGGCAGGGGCGATGAAGCTTTCTTT. This codes for CASSLTRKGRGDEAFF. The rearrangement links TRBV7-3 to TRBJ1-1; possibly TRBD1 for D (6 bases). Trimming shortened V by 0 bases and J by 7 bases, and 18 bases separated the two germline ends. This CDR3 spans 16 amino acids. Germline CDR1 and CDR2: SGHTA and FQGTGA.

The chain employs TRBV9 and TRBJ1-1; no firm D call. This CDR3 contains 15 residues. Per germline, CDR1 SGDLS and CDR2 YYNGEE. V was trimmed by 4 bases and J by 0 bases, leaving 13 bases between them. CDR3 sequence (DNA): TGTGCCAGCAGCCCTAGGTCAGATATGAACACTGAAGCTTTCTTT. Translation gives CASSPRSDMNTEAFF.

In its sample, this clone was seen a few times. The chain joins TRBV6-6 to TRBJ1-2; no firm D call. This CDR3 is 16 amino acids long. The V end lost 2 bases, the J end lost 1 base, and 14 bases lay between the germline ends. Germline V gives CDR1 MNHNY, CDR2 SVGAGI (reference sequence). The CDR3 region has the DNA TGTGCCAGCAGTTACCAAGGCGGTCAGAATAACTATGGCTACACCTTC. Amino acid sequence: CASSYQGGQNNYGYTF.

The V gene is TRBV28, the J gene TRBJ2-7, with 8 positions matching TRBD1. J lost 2 bases, V lost 4 bases, and 7 bases had no gene match. The CDR3 covers 15 residues. Germline loops: CDR1 MDHEN, CDR2 SYDVKM. The CDR3 nucleotides read TGTGCCAGCAGTTCCACCCGGGACAGGACCTACGAGCAGTACTTC. Encoded protein: CASSSTRDRTYEQYF.

The chain recombines TRBV6-5 with TRBJ2-1; the D gene is possibly TRBD1 (5 bases). The V end was cut by 0 bases, the J end by 0 bases, with 9 bases between. From germline, CDR1 is MNHEY and CDR2 SVGAGI. This CDR3 comprises 16 residues. The CDR3 coding sequence is TGTGCCAGCAGTTACTCGAATCAGGGCTCCTACAATGAGCAGTTCTTC. It is translated as CASSYSNQGSYNEQFF.

The chain has TRBV27 and TRBJ1-4; weak D call: TRBD1 (6 bases). This CDR3 is 14 amino acids long. Trimming removed 7 bases from V and 4 bases from J, with 13 bases in between. From germline, CDR1 is MNHEY and CDR2 SMNVEV (reference sequence). The CDR3 DNA is TGTGCCAGCATGGCGGGGGGCCTTAATGAAAAACTGTTTTTT. Translating it yields CASMAGGLNEKLFF.

The genes are TRBV4-2 and TRBJ1-6; TRBD1 might be the D (6 bases). Trimming stripped 3 bases from V and 3 bases from J, with 12 bases between. CDR3 length: 16 residues. From germline, CDR1 is LGHNA and CDR2 YNFKEQ. CDR3 bases: TGTGCCAGCAGCCAGCAGACAGGCCTCTATAATTCACCCCTCCACTTT. This gives the protein CASSQQTGLYNSPLHF.

The V and J genes are TRBV5-1 and TRBJ1-4; perhaps TRBD1 as D (5 bases). Germline CDR1 is SGHRS and CDR2 is YFSETQ. V lost 4 bases and J 7 bases, leaving 14 bases between the germline ends. The CDR3 runs to 14 residues. CDR3 sequence (DNA): TGCGCCAGCAGCGCTGCAACAGGCTCTGAAAAACTGTTTTTT. Its translation is CASSAATGSEKLFF.

This clone was counted only a few times. The J gene is TRBJ1-3, the V gene TRBV5-1; D is ambiguous. The CDR3 covers 15 residues. V lost 0 bases and J lost 4, with 11 bases in between. Germline assignment: CDR1 SGHRS and CDR2 YFSETQ. The CDR3 coding sequence is TGCGCCAGCAGCTTGGGGTCTGGGCCCGGAAACACCATATATTTT. Translated: CASSLGSGPGNTIYF.

Comment on this clone: Mismatch with germline at one junction end may stem from a read error. The chain uses TRBV20-1 and TRBJ2-1; D not resolved. Germline V gene lookup returns CDR1 DFQATT and CDR2 SNEGSKA (reference sequence). This CDR3 comprises 11 residues. The CDR3 DNA sequence: TGCAGTGCTAGAGTGGGTGCCGAGCGGTTCTTC. Protein: CSARVGAERFF.

This clone has a handful of counts. The J gene is TRBJ2-7, the V gene TRBV6-1, with D possibly being TRBD1 (6 bases). This CDR3 spans 12 amino acids. Germline V gene data show CDR1 as MNHNS and CDR2 as SASEGT. Trimming removed 8 bases at V and 5 bases at J, with 13 bases between. The CDR3, as DNA: TGTGCCAGCCAACAGGGCTACCACGAGCAGTACTTC. Translated, it gives CASQQGYHEQYF.

This clone was recorded only once. The rearrangement links TRBV29-1 to TRBJ1-2; perhaps TRBD1 as D (6 bases). This CDR3 has 14 amino acids. V was clipped by 2 bases and J by 7 bases, with 17 bases between them. The germline gives CDR1 SQVTM, CDR2 ANQGSEA. CDR3 region: CSVENRDASAGYTF. The CDR3 DNA sequence: TGCAGCGTTGAAAACAGGGACGCTTCGGCTGGCTACACCTTC.

This clone was detected only once. J is TRBJ1-3 and V is TRBV13, with TRBD1 matching over 9 bases. CDR3 length equals 21 residues. After removal of 8 bases from V and 0 bases from J, the junction contained 23 bases not matched to a gene. Germline loops: CDR1 PRHDT, CDR2 FYEKMQ (reference sequence). The CDR3 region has the DNA TGTGCCAGCTCCCTGCTGGTCTGGGACAGGGACCACCAGAGCTCTGGAAACACCATATATTTT. Translated: CASSLLVWDRDHQSSGNTIYF.

V gene TRBV9 combines with J gene TRBJ2-7, with unresolved D. This CDR3 contains 15 residues. CDR1 and CDR2 from the germline V gene are SGDLS and YYNGEE. Between the trimmed V and J ends, which lost 0 bases and 1 base, there was a span of 11 bases. CDR3 DNA sequence: TGTGCCAGCAGCGTAGCTCCAACAGTTTCCTACGAGCAGTACTTC. It specifies CASSVAPTVSYEQYF.

This chain joins TRBV29-1 and TRBJ1-1; no reliable D call. The V gene's germline CDR1 is SQVTM and CDR2 ANQGSEA. This CDR3 is built from 12 residues. V lost 8 bases and J 2 bases, leaving 12 bases between the germline ends. Written as DNA, the CDR3 is TGCAGCATTATACCGGGAAACACTGAAGCTTTCTTT. Amino acid sequence: CSIIPGNTEAFF.

The chain has TRBV19 and TRBJ2-1, with D perhaps matching TRBD2 (6 bases). There are 16 residues in the CDR3. Trimming took 3 bases from V and 4 from J, leaving 16 bases between them. CDR1 and CDR2 from the germline V gene are LNHDA and SQIVND (reference sequence). The chain's CDR3 is CASSMRSSGSYNEQFF. In nucleotides, the CDR3 is TGTGCCAGTAGTATGAGGTCCAGCGGGTCTTACAATGAGCAGTTCTTC.

V and J are TRBV4-1 and TRBJ1-2; D gene ambiguous. The V gene's germline CDR1 is MGHRA and CDR2 YSYEKL. This CDR3 is 13 amino acids long. V lost 0 bases and J 4 bases, leaving 6 bases between the germline ends. DNA for the CDR3: TGCGCCAGCAGCCAAGATGAGGTCTATGGCTACACCTTC. This gives the protein CASSQDEVYGYTF.

The V gene is TRBV23-1, the J gene TRBJ2-2; 7 nucleotides match TRBD1. TRBV23-1 is treated as an ORF (open reading frame) with a function not yet certain. The CDR3 sequence is 15 residues long. The junction had 9 bases not matched to a gene; V was cut back by 9 bases and J by 2 bases. DNA of the CDR3: TGCGCCAGTAACCCTGAGGGGGCCAACACCGGGGAGCTGTTTTTT. As protein: CASNPEGANTGELFF.

CDR3 loop: CASSPGQGFYEQYF. The CDR3 bases are TGTGCCAGCAGTCCGGGACAGGGGTTCTACGAGCAGTACTTC. The chain links TRBV27 to TRBJ2-7; 10 bases align to TRBD1. Germline CDR1 is MNHEY and CDR2 is SMNVEV (reference sequence). V lost 5 bases, J lost 3 bases, and 4 bases stayed unmatched. The CDR3 is made up of 14 amino acids.

The chain combines TRBV27 with TRBJ2-7, with TRBD1 as a possible D gene (6 bases). CDR3 length: 12 amino acids. Trimming shortened V by 5 bases and J by 6 bases, and 11 bases separated the two germline ends. CDR1 MNHEY and CDR2 SMNVEV come from the germline V gene (reference sequence). This chain's CDR3 is CASSEQGAEQYF. Written as DNA, the CDR3 is TGTGCCAGCAGTGAACAGGGTGCCGAGCAGTACTTC.

CDR3 in amino acids: CASSLQVNTEAFF. The CDR3 DNA follows: TGTGCCAGCAGTTTACAGGTGAACACTGAAGCTTTCTTT. The chain has TRBV28 and TRBJ1-1; D is ambiguous. Germline V CDR1 and CDR2: MDHEN, SYDVKM. V shed 2 bases and J shed 0 bases, with 4 bases lying between them. This CDR3 comprises 13 residues.

The V call is TRBV27, the J call TRBJ2-1, with D perhaps TRBD2 (6 bases). Trimming left V 3 bases short and J 9 bases short, with 21 bases between. The CDR3 is 16 amino acids. Per the germline V gene, CDR1 is MNHEY and CDR2 is SMNVEV (reference sequence). Here the CDR3 reads CASSFGGLPPLSEQFF. The CDR3 DNA follows: TGTGCCAGCAGTTTCGGGGGACTGCCCCCCCTAAGTGAGCAGTTCTTC.